These 27 T cell receptor beta chains came from one sample sequenced in a study of response to subunit inactivated influenza vaccine. TCRdb re-called the RT-PCR reads with MiXCR, one entry per CDR3 protein. The sample includes 550,000 to 800,000 distinct CDR3 sequences, approximately 13% seen only once; the top ten take 5.5% to 7%. Specimen: PBMCs from blood, collected 14 days before vaccination. These receptors all stem from a man between 45 and 60 years old who received an inactivated influenza vaccine.

This chain links TRBV10-3 with TRBJ2-7; 7 bases map to TRBD1. The CDR3 spans 16 residues. Per germline, CDR1 ENHRY and CDR2 SYGVKD. V was pared by 8 bases and J by 3 bases, with 16 bases of the junction left unmatched. The CDR3 DNA follows: TGTGCCATCGGAACAGGGGTCCCCGGGTGGAACTACGAGCAGTACTTC. This encodes CAIGTGVPGWNYEQYF.

V is TRBV6-2 or TRBV6-3 and J is TRBJ2-7; D may correspond to TRBD1 or TRBD2 (5 bases each). CDR1 is MNHEY and CDR2 is SVGEGT in the germline V gene. With 6 bases removed from V and 6 bases from J, the gap between germline ends came to 24 bases. The CDR3 is made up of 16 amino acids. The CDR3 coding sequence is TGTGCCAGCAGCGGGTCGCGGCGTCGAGGGGAGCGCGAGCAGTACTTC. Translation: CASSGSRRRGEREQYF.

This clonotype occurred a few times. V is TRBV7-2 and J is TRBJ2-1, with unresolved D. Germline-derived CDR1 and CDR2 are SGHTA and FQGNSA. The CDR3 spans 12 residues. The V gene lost 6 bases and the J gene lost 10 bases, with 13 bases spanning the gap. The DNA for the CDR3 is TGTGCCAGCAGTTCTGGACCCGGGGAGCAGTTCTTC. Protein product: CASSSGPGEQFF.

V is TRBV7-2 and J is TRBJ2-7; 9 nucleotides agree with TRBD1. This CDR3 has 16 residues. Per the germline V gene, CDR1 is SGHTA and CDR2 is FQGNSA. Losses at the gene ends were 2 bases for V and 3 bases for J; bases not matched to a gene: 8. CDR3 in DNA: TGTGCCAGCAGCTTAATTTCGGGACAGGGAAACTACGAGCAGTACTTC. Encoded protein: CASSLISGQGNYEQYF.

This clonotype appeared a single time. The chain links TRBV30 to TRBJ2-7; D is possibly TRBD2 (6 bases). The germline V and J ends were trimmed by 3 bases and 0 bases, with 12 bases remaining between them. Per the germline V gene, CDR1 is GTSNPN and CDR2 is SVGIG (reference sequence). The CDR3 contains 14 residues. The CDR3 DNA reads as TGTGCCTGGAGAGTGCGGGGTTCCTCCTACGAGCAGTACTTC. It encodes CAWRVRGSSYEQYF.

This clonotype was seen repeatedly, ten times or more. This chain uses TRBV4-3 with TRBJ2-1; 8 bases line up with TRBD1. After removal of 6 bases from V and 10 bases from J, the junction contained 8 bases not matched to a gene. The CDR3 has 13 residues. Germline CDR1 reads LGHNA; CDR2 reads YSLEER. The CDR3 DNA reads as TGCGCCAGCAGTCAGGGGGCAGGGACCGAGCAGTTCTTC. This encodes CASSQGAGTEQFF.

The chain joins TRBV19 to TRBJ2-2, with 7 nucleotides matching TRBD2. The CDR3 length is 15 residues. CDR1 LNHDA and CDR2 SQIVND come from the germline V gene (reference sequence). The junction had 12 bases not matched to a gene; V was cut back by 10 bases and J by 4 bases. As DNA, the CDR3 is TGTGCCACCAGGGTTGGCGGGAGTTTCACCGGGGAGCTGTTTTTT. This encodes CATRVGGSFTGELFF.

This chain joins TRBV27 and TRBJ2-7, with D unclear. Germline V gives CDR1 MNHEY, CDR2 SMNVEV (reference sequence). Deletions cut 5 bases from V and 7 bases from J, with 24 bases between. The CDR3 runs to 16 residues. The chain's CDR3 is CASSQDGFLSRWEQYF. The CDR3 DNA follows: TGTGCCAGCAGTCAGGACGGCTTCTTAAGCCGTTGGGAGCAGTACTTC.

The chain combines TRBV14 with TRBJ2-1; 9 nucleotides match TRBD2. V gave up 0 bases and J gave up 7 bases; unmatched junction bases: 10. The CDR3 spans 17 residues. Per germline, CDR1 SGHDN and CDR2 FVKESK. The CDR3 sequence is CASSQDTTSGFKNEQFF. The DNA for the CDR3 is TGTGCCAGCAGCCAAGATACGACTAGCGGTTTTAAGAATGAGCAGTTCTTC. Supplemented by reference TRBV14 and TRBJ2-1, the full variable domain reads EAGVTQFPSHSVIEKGQTVTLRCDPISGHDNLYWYRRVMGKEIKFLLHFVKESKQDESGMPNNRFLAERTGGTYSTLKVQPAELEDSGVYFCASSQDTTSGFKNEQFFGPGTRLTVL.

The chain combines TRBV20-1 with TRBJ1-2, with no clear D. Trimming shortened V by 2 bases and J by 4 bases, and 14 bases separated the two germline ends. Germline V CDR1 and CDR2: DFQATT, SNEGSKA (reference sequence). The CDR3 runs to 14 residues. The CDR3 is CSARLGRVAYGYTF. CDR3 coding DNA: TGCAGTGCTAGATTGGGCCGCGTAGCCTATGGCTACACCTTC.

This clonotype has a handful of counts. The J gene is TRBJ2-7, the V gene TRBV5-1, with TRBD2 matching 12 bases. Germline CDR1 and CDR2: SGHRS and YFSETQ. Trimming removed 4 bases from V and 5 bases from J; junction bases left unmatched: 7. The CDR3 is 15 residues long. The chain's CDR3 is CASSAGTSGYNEQYF. The CDR3 nucleotides read TGCGCCAGCAGCGCCGGGACTAGCGGGTACAACGAGCAGTACTTC.

The chain links TRBV12-3 or TRBV12-4 to TRBJ1-2; 7 bases fit TRBD1. The CDR3 sequence is 14 residues long. Trimming removed 5 bases from V and 7 bases from J; junction bases left unmatched: 10. CDR3 protein: CASSQRDSSLGYTF. CDR3 in DNA: TGTGCCAGCAGTCAGCGGGACAGCAGCCTTGGCTACACCTTC.

This chain joins TRBV3-1 and TRBJ1-2, with a weak D call TRBD1 (6 bases). The CDR3 totals 15 residues. Germline-derived CDR1 and CDR2 are LGHDT and YNNKEL (reference sequence). Trimming removed 7 bases at V and 3 bases at J, with 18 bases between. The DNA of the CDR3 is TGTGCCAGCAACTTCCGAGTCGGGGGCGACTATGGCTACACCTTC. Residues: CASNFRVGGDYGYTF.

The chain joins TRBV7-2 to TRBJ1-1; 9 bases are shared with TRBD1. The CDR3 length is 13 residues. V shed 5 bases, J shed 10 bases, and the junction held 8 bases outside the gene matches. Germline assignment: CDR1 SGHTA and CDR2 FQGNSA. DNA for the CDR3: TGTGCCAGCAGCCTAGGACAGGGGCTTATAGCTTTCTTT. Amino acids: CASSLGQGLIAFF.

The CDR3 bases are TGCGCCAGCAGGCCAGGGGGCGCGGGCACCGGGGAGCTGTTTTTT. This sequence encodes CASRPGGAGTGELFF. The chain has TRBV4-1 and TRBJ2-2; 8 bases are shared with TRBD1. The CDR3 loop spans 15 amino acids. V was pared by 6 bases and J by 4 bases, with 7 bases of the junction left unmatched. Germline V gene sequence: CDR1 MGHRA, CDR2 YSYEKL.

As for this clonotype: A read error may be the cause here, since a much bigger clone is one base away. The chain recombines TRBV7-8 with TRBJ2-1; tentatively, D is TRBD2 (5 bases). Germline CDR1 is SGHVS and CDR2 is FQNEAQ. The length of the CDR3 is 16 residues. The V gene lost 4 bases and the J gene lost 3 bases, with 16 bases spanning the gap. The CDR3 reads CASSSRRGYCYNEQFF. The CDR3 bases are TGTGCCAGCAGCTCCCGCCGGGGTTACTGCTACAATGAGCAGTTCTTC.

This chain links TRBV29-1 with TRBJ2-5; 8 nucleotides align to TRBD1. Germline CDR1 is SQVTM and CDR2 is ANQGSEA. The CDR3 loop spans 13 amino acids. V lost 6 bases and J lost 2; bases outside the gene matches: 5. In DNA form, the CDR3 reads TGCAGCGTGCGGGACAGGCTACAAGAGACCCAGTACTTC. Residues: CSVRDRLQETQYF. Together with reference TRBV29-1 and TRBJ2-5, the CDR3 gives the full variable domain: SAVISQKPSRDICQRGTSLTIQCQVDSQVTMMFWYRQQPGQSLTLIATANQGSEATYESGFVIDKFPISRPNLTFSTLTVSNMSPEDSSIYLCSVRDRLQETQYFGPGTRLLVL.

This sequence joins TRBV11-2 and TRBJ2-1; D tentatively fits TRBD1 or TRBD2 (5 bases each). There are 16 residues in the CDR3. Germline assignment: CDR1 SGHAT and CDR2 FQNNGV. V was shortened by 4 bases and J by 5 bases, with 18 bases between the two germline ends. Written as DNA, the CDR3 is TGTGCCAGCAGCTACACCGGGACCACGGCGCACAATGAGCAGTTCTTC. Protein product: CASSYTGTTAHNEQFF.

This clonotype was observed a few times. The chain combines TRBV12-3 or TRBV12-4 with TRBJ1-1, with unresolved D. Trimming pared 6 bases from V and 3 bases from J, leaving 14 bases between. This CDR3 comprises 14 residues. This CDR3 reads CASSPNQADTEAFF. CDR3 nucleotides: TGTGCCAGCAGCCCGAACCAGGCGGACACTGAAGCTTTCTTT.

Ten or more counts support this clonotype. The CDR3 DNA reads as TGTGCCAGCTCACCACCCAACGGGTACGAGCAGTACTTC. As protein: CASSPPNGYEQYF. The chain couples TRBV18 to TRBJ2-7; no clear D gene. The CDR3 contains 13 residues. CDR1 is KGHSH, CDR2 LQKENI, per germline. V dropped 0 bases and J dropped 4 bases, with 7 bases sitting between them.

This clonotype turned up a few times. The chain has TRBV10-1 and TRBJ2-1; a weak D match, TRBD1 (5 bases). Germline lookup yields CDR1 WNHNN and CDR2 SYGVQD (reference sequence). With 2 bases removed from V and 7 bases from J, the gap between germline ends came to 12 bases. This CDR3 has 14 residues. The CDR3 DNA reads as TGCGCCAGCAGTGAGGCGCAGGGAAGGAATGAGCAGTTCTTC. It specifies CASSEAQGRNEQFF.

This clonotype was counted ten times or more. The J gene is TRBJ1-2, the V gene TRBV12-3 or TRBV12-4; D possibly corresponds to TRBD1 (6 bases). The V end was cut by 5 bases, the J end by 4 bases, with 20 bases between. This CDR3 comprises 16 residues. The CDR3 region has the DNA TGTGCCAGCAGTAAGGGTGTAGGGGGACAAGGCTATGGCTACACCTTC. Translating it yields CASSKGVGGQGYGYTF.

This clonotype was observed a handful of times. The gene calls are TRBV6-5 and TRBJ2-7; D remains unclear. Germline V CDR1 and CDR2: MNHEY, SVGAGI. This CDR3 spans 15 amino acids. V was pared by 2 bases and J by 2 bases, with 13 bases between. In DNA form, the CDR3 reads TGTGCCAGCAGTTACCAATCGGGTGCTGCCTACGAGCAGTACTTC. The encoded protein is CASSYQSGAAYEQYF.

This chain links TRBV20-1 with TRBJ2-1; D not resolved. CDR3 length: 13 residues. The ends were cut back, 1 base at V and 5 bases at J, with 9 bases in the middle. CDR1 is DFQATT, CDR2 SNEGSKA, per germline (reference sequence). CDR3 bases: TGCAGTGCTAGAGCCACTCTAGACAATGAGCAGTTCTTC. It is translated as CSARATLDNEQFF.

This clonotype was counted ten times or more. CDR3 nucleotides: TGTGCCAGCAGCTTAGGGCAGGCGCCCTACGAGCAGTACTTC. The encoded protein is CASSLGQAPYEQYF. The chain joins TRBV7-9 to TRBJ2-7; D is unresolved. Trimming shortened V by 1 base and J by 2 bases, and 9 bases separated the two germline ends. Germline values: CDR1 SEHNR, CDR2 FQNEAQ (reference sequence). This CDR3 region has 14 residues.

The chain combines TRBV27 with TRBJ1-2, with 7 bases fitting TRBD1. The CDR3 sequence is 17 residues long. Germline CDR1 MNHEY, CDR2 SMNVEV (reference sequence). V shed 3 bases, J shed 8 bases, and the junction held 18 bases outside the gene matches. CDR3 nucleotides: TGTGCCAGCAGTTTTCCGGCGGGATCGACAGGGCTAGGCGGCTACACCTTC. It yields the protein CASSFPAGSTGLGGYTF.

This clonotype was seen more than once but under ten times. The chain has TRBV11-2 and TRBJ1-3, with D perhaps matching TRBD1 (5 bases). Germline CDR1 SGHAT, CDR2 FQNNGV. The CDR3 extends over 13 amino acids. Trimming took 8 bases from V and 3 from J, leaving 11 bases between them. The CDR3 DNA is TGTGCCAGCGCCGACAGCGGTGGAAACACCATATATTTT. Amino acids: CASADSGGNTIYF.